This TCR beta chain was identified in a study of blood T cell repertoires in COVID-19. Overall study context: Acute and convalescent COVID-19 specimens originated in the United States, Italy and Spain. The analysed material was cDNA or gDNA that came from T cells, B-cell-depleted T cells, or PBMCs.

A Seattle source enrolled patients during active infection and followed them longitudinally. The germline CDR1 and CDR2 sequences are MDHEN and SYDVKM. The CDR3 is 14 residues long. V was trimmed by 10 bases and J by 1 base, leaving 16 bases between them. In the authors' methods: Amplification from reference gene primers served as the basis for estimated nucleated cell counts. Profiled with immunoSEQ multiplex PCR; TCRdb holds only in-frame clones, not every one. From that table come the V and J calls and clone size; the DNA was used to work out D and trimming. The data show more than 300,000 clones, with about 88% seen just once and about 7% held by the top ten.

The rearrangement links TRBV28 to TRBJ1-1; D gene uncertain. The sample comprised peripheral blood. The sequence was obtained from a woman in her seventies with COVID-19, enrolled during active disease. DNA for the CDR3: TGTGCCACCAGATCCTTAGAGAGGAACACTGAAGCTTTCTTT. Protein product: CATRSLERNTEAFF. Based on the CDR3 plus reference TRBV28 and TRBJ1-1, the full variable domain is DVKVTQSSRYLVKRTGEKVFLECVQDMDHENMFWYRQDPGLGLRLIYFSYDVKMKEKGDIPEGYSVSREKKERFSLILESASTNQTSMYLCATRSLERNTEAFFGQGTRLTVV.